This entry describes one T cell receptor beta chain. This entry comes from a study of T cell responses to AZD1222 COVID-19 vaccine. Study background: Second doses at about 4 or about 12 weeks were pooled.

Produced via immunoSEQ multiplex PCR; TCRdb's table is partial and in-frame only. The data show fewer than 200,000 clones, with around 92% seen just once and less than 11% held by the top ten. This CDR3 contains 15 residues. Germline lookup yields CDR1 LNHDA and CDR2 SQIVND (reference sequence). V shed 5 bases and J 5 bases; nucleotides not matched to a gene: 7. The receptor's source is an adult in good health. The chain combines TRBV19 with TRBJ1-5; 9 bases fit TRBD1. The input for sequencing was peripheral blood, taken on day 0 of AZD1222 vaccination. The CDR3 coding sequence is TGTGCCAGTAGTGTTGGGACAGGGCGGTATCAGCCCCAGCATTTT. Encoded protein: CASSVGTGRYQPQHF.